This is a list of T cell receptor beta chains from one sample in a study of blood T cells in healthy people across ages. TCRdb used MiXCR to reprocess the 5' RACE reads, holding one entry per CDR3 protein. The sample yields under 850,000 distinct CDR3 sequences, under 40% seen once. The sequenced material came from blood. Every receptor here comes from a man aged 18-30 years in good health. Each CDR3 is given with its conserved first and last residue. A D gene is named only where the DNA matches it firmly. Rows give clone size only sometimes, using once, few, many, or a class for an expanded clone.

J gene | D gene | clone size | V gene | CDR3 protein | CDR3 DNA
TRBJ2-3 | TRBD1 | few | TRBV30 | CAWSPGQGRTDTQYF | TGTGCCTGGAGCCCAGGACAGGGGCGGACAGATACGCAGTATTTT
TRBJ2-3 | TRBD2 | few | TRBV9 | CASSVGSGGARDTQYF | TGTGCCAGCAGCGTCGGTAGCGGGGGGGCCAGGGATACGCAGTATTTT
TRBJ2-1 | NA | NA | TRBV27 | CASSHDSRGWDEQFF | TGTGCCAGCAGTCACGACTCCCGGGGGTGGGATGAGCAGTTCTTC
TRBJ2-1 | NA | NA | TRBV5-1 | CASSFYPGSGNEQFF | TGCGCCAGCAGCTTTTACCCAGGGTCGGGCAATGAGCAGTTCTTC
TRBJ1-1 | NA | many | TRBV7-2 | CASSPRRGMNTEAFF | TGTGCCAGCAGCCCCAGACGGGGAATGAACACTGAAGCTTTCTTT
TRBJ1-2 | NA | NA | TRBV12-3/TRBV12-4 | CDSSFGTCYTF | TGTGACAGCAGTTTTGGGACCTGCTACACCTTC
TRBJ2-1 | NA | NA | TRBV3-1 | CASSPPLQFSETQFF | TGTGCCAGCAGCCCTCCGTTACAGTTCTCGGAGACCCAGTTCTTC
TRBJ1-5 | NA | NA | TRBV12-3/TRBV12-4 | CASSWAASRYSNQPQHF | TGTGCCAGCAGTTGGGCAGCGTCTAGGTATAGCAATCAGCCCCAGCATTTT
TRBJ2-3 | TRBD1 | NA | TRBV20-1 | CSARDREGTDTQYF | TGCAGTGCTAGGGACAGGGAAGGCACAGATACGCAGTATTTT
TRBJ1-1 | NA | once | TRBV28 | CASSLFTGLTEAFF | TGTGCCAGCAGTTTATTTACAGGCTTGACTGAAGCTTTCTTT
TRBJ2-1 | NA | NA | TRBV4-1 | CASSQERATYNEQFF | TGCGCCAGCAGCCAAGAAAGGGCGACCTACAATGAGCAGTTCTTC
TRBJ2-1 | NA | NA | TRBV14 | CASSRQDYNEQFF | TGTGCCAGCAGCCGACAGGACTACAATGAGCAGTTCTTC
TRBJ2-3 | TRBD1 | NA | TRBV2 | CASKRGQGLSPGPDTQYF | TGTGCCAGCAAGAGAGGACAGGGCTTATCCCCTGGCCCAGATACGCAGTATTTT
TRBJ1-4 | TRBD1 | few | TRBV12-3/TRBV12-4 | CASSLTGEKLFF | TGTGCCAGCAGTCTGACAGGGGAAAAACTGTTTTTT
TRBJ2-3 | NA | few | TRBV11-2 | CASSLDAREGTDTQYF | TGTGCCAGCAGCTTAGATGCCAGGGAGGGCACAGATACGCAGTATTTT
TRBJ2-6 | NA | NA | TRBV6-2/TRBV6-3 | CASSYTGTGANVLTF | TGTGCCAGCAGTTATACTGGGACTGGGGCCAACGTCCTGACTTTC
TRBJ2-3 | TRBD1 | NA | TRBV20-1 | CSAEGQGSDTQYF | TGCAGTGCTGAAGGACAGGGTTCAGATACGCAGTATTTT
TRBJ1-2 | NA | NA | TRBV7-2 | CASSPETGSVPNYGYTF | TGTGCCAGCAGCCCCGAGACAGGCTCCGTACCTAACTATGGCTACACCTTC
TRBJ2-1 | NA | NA | TRBV7-2 | CASSLAPGDGAETQFF | TGTGCCAGCAGCTTAGCGCCGGGGGATGGCGCGGAGACCCAGTTCTTC
TRBJ2-1 | NA | NA | TRBV3-1 | CASSQGNRDIKQFF | TGTGCCAGCAGCCAAGGTAACCGGGACATAAAGCAGTTCTTC
TRBJ1-5 | TRBD1 | few | TRBV12-3/TRBV12-4 | CASSDGSGGQPQHF | TGTGCCAGCAGCGACGGATCAGGGGGGCAGCCCCAGCATTTT
TRBJ2-4 | NA | few | TRBV19 | CASTKRAGRVGIQYF | TGTGCCAGTACCAAGAGGGCCGGCCGAGTGGGCATTCAGTACTTC
TRBJ2-5 | NA | many | TRBV7-2 | CASSLARQETQYF | TGTGCCAGCAGCTTAGCAAGACAAGAGACCCAGTACTTC
TRBJ2-1 | TRBD2 | NA | TRBV20-1 | CSVERGGYNEQFF | TGCAGTGTGGAGCGGGGGGGATACAATGAGCAGTTCTTC
TRBJ2-7 | TRBD2 | NA | TRBV7-2 | CASSLVGASGRFSYEQYF | TGTGCCAGCAGCTTAGTGGGTGCTAGCGGGCGATTCTCCTACGAGCAGTACTTC
TRBJ2-5 | NA | NA | TRBV20-1 | CSAQNQETQYF | TGCAGTGCTCAGAACCAAGAGACCCAGTACTTC
TRBJ2-3 | NA | many | TRBV20-1 | CSAGGPTDTQYF | TGCAGTGCTGGGGGACCCACAGATACGCAGTATTTT
TRBJ2-1 | TRBD2 | NA | TRBV2 | CAVSPAGGYNEQFF | TGTGCCGTCTCCCCCGCGGGAGGATACAATGAGCAGTTCTTC
TRBJ2-2 | NA | NA | TRBV29-1 | CSVVGNPGELFF | TGCAGCGTTGTGGGAAATCCCGGGGAGCTGTTTTTT
TRBJ2-3 | NA | few | TRBV9 | CASSPRGPSTDTQYF | TGTGCCAGCAGCCCCCGCGGGCCTAGCACAGATACGCAGTATTTT
TRBJ2-7 | NA | once | TRBV4-1 | CASSHLRNQIGDEQYF | TGCGCCAGCAGCCACCTACGGAATCAAATTGGCGATGAGCAGTACTTC
TRBJ2-6 | NA | NA | TRBV28 | CASSSHSSGANVLTF | TGTGCCAGCAGTTCACACAGCTCTGGGGCCAACGTCCTGACTTTC
TRBJ1-1 | TRBD1 | NA | TRBV27 | CASSLSPGGREAFF | TGTGCCAGCAGTTTATCGCCAGGGGGGAGGGAAGCTTTCTTT
TRBJ1-4 | TRBD1 | many | TRBV25-1 | CASSESNRGQGANEKLFF | TGTGCCAGCAGTGAATCGAACAGGGGGCAAGGGGCTAATGAAAAACTGTTTTTT
TRBJ2-2 | NA | few | TRBV6-5 | CASSRGAGELFF | TGTGCCAGCAGTCGCGGGGCCGGGGAGCTGTTTTTT
TRBJ2-7 | TRBD2 | NA | TRBV4-3 | CASSQDAAGGHNEQYF | TGCGCCAGCAGCCAAGATGCTGCGGGGGGCCACAATGAGCAGTACTTC
TRBJ2-1 | TRBD1 | NA | TRBV7-2 | CASSIGTAYQETQFF | TGTGCCAGCAGCATCGGGACAGCGTACCAAGAGACCCAGTTCTTC
TRBJ2-1 | TRBD1 | few | TRBV7-9 | CASSLRSGTGEPPLNNEQFF | TGTGCCAGCAGCCTACGTTCGGGGACAGGTGAACCCCCGCTGAACAATGAGCAGTTCTTC
TRBJ2-7 | NA | few | TRBV6-2/TRBV6-3 | CASSDSRYNEQYF | TGTGCCAGCAGTGACAGCAGATACAATGAGCAGTACTTC
TRBJ2-3 | NA | NA | TRBV12-3/TRBV12-4 | CASSLGHGSDTQYF | TGTGCCAGCAGTTTAGGACATGGTTCAGATACGCAGTATTTT
TRBJ1-5 | NA | few | TRBV12-3/TRBV12-4 | CASSLAAGRGGQPQHF | TGTGCCAGCAGTTTAGCCGCCGGGAGAGGGGGTCAGCCCCAGCATTTT
TRBJ2-5 | TRBD2 | few | TRBV10-3 | CAISESASGEYYNEQYF | TGTGCCATCAGTGAGTCGGCTAGCGGGGAATACTACAATGAGCAGTACTTC
TRBJ2-3 | TRBD2 | many | TRBV7-2 | CASPGTDSGASTDTQYF | TGTGCCAGCCCAGGGACCGATAGCGGGGCTAGCACAGATACGCAGTATTTT
TRBJ2-2 | NA | NA | TRBV4-1 | CASSRPLRGASGTGELFF | TGCGCCAGCAGCCGACCCCTACGAGGGGCTTCGGGCACCGGGGAGCTGTTTTTT
TRBJ1-1 | TRBD1 | NA | TRBV10-2 | CASSEYQPPGQGNTEAFF | TGCGCCAGCAGCGAGTACCAACCCCCGGGACAGGGCAACACTGAAGCTTTCTTT
TRBJ2-1 | NA | few | TRBV20-1 | CSARGYRPYNEQFF | TGCAGTGCTAGAGGATACAGGCCTTACAATGAGCAGTTCTTC
TRBJ2-3 | NA | many | TRBV7-2 | CASSPWVAADTQYF | TGTGCCAGCAGCCCGTGGGTAGCGGCAGATACGCAGTATTTT
TRBJ2-3 | TRBD1 | few | TRBV13 | CASSARDTGGEDTQYF | TGTGCCAGCAGCGCCCGGGACACAGGGGGCGAGGATACGCAGTATTTT